This TCR beta chain was identified in a study of T cells after yellow fever vaccination. This clonotype was picked up many times. The germline V and J ends were trimmed by 5 bases and 5 bases, with 16 bases remaining between them. Germline V gives CDR1 MNHEY, CDR2 SVGEGT. The CDR3 loop spans 14 amino acids. One entry per CDR3 protein results from TCRdb running MiXCR on the 5' RACE reads. The sample consists of tens of thousands of distinct CDR3 sequences, over 9.5% of them appearing once. This TCR was recovered from a man younger than 30 who received the YFV17D yellow fever vaccine. The chain uses TRBV6-2 or TRBV6-3 and TRBJ2-7, with D possibly TRBD1 on 6 matching bases. The sequencing here drew on PBMCs, either bulk or a sorted T-cell subset (CD4+, CD8+, memory, or dextramer-sorted; not recorded which), taken less than 16 days after the first yellow fever vaccination. The CDR3 DNA follows: TGTGCCAGCAGTGACTTTGGGGGCCAAGACGAGCAGTACTTC. This sequence encodes CASSDFGGQDEQYF.